This T cell receptor (beta chain) was recorded in a study of blood T cell repertoires in COVID-19. Looking at the study overall: COVID-19 samples, acute and convalescent, were from the United States, Italy and Spain. T cells, B-cell-depleted T cells, or PBMCs supplied cDNA or gDNA.

One Seattle source followed patients from active infection through their disease course. The CDR3 is 16 residues long. Deletions cut 4 bases from V and 1 base from J, with 16 bases between. Germline lookup yields CDR1 LGHNA and CDR2 YNFKEQ. Authors' analysis steps: Reference gene primer amplification yielded estimated nucleated cell counts. The protocol was immunoSEQ multiplex PCR, while the TCRdb copy is restricted to in-frame clones and leaves out a portion. The V and J calls and the clone size are those of that table, but D and trimming were determined from the DNA. Here the sample spans more than 300,000 clones, about 89% being singletons.

Specimen: peripheral blood. The chain couples TRBV4-2 to TRBJ1-2; TRBD1 might be the D (5 bases). This clonotype was obtained from a woman between 25 and 40 years old with COVID-19, enrolled during active disease. CDR3 sequence (DNA): TGTGCCAGCAGCCTCCGAGGGCGGGACCATAACTATGGCTACACCTTC. It codes for CASSLRGRDHNYGYTF.